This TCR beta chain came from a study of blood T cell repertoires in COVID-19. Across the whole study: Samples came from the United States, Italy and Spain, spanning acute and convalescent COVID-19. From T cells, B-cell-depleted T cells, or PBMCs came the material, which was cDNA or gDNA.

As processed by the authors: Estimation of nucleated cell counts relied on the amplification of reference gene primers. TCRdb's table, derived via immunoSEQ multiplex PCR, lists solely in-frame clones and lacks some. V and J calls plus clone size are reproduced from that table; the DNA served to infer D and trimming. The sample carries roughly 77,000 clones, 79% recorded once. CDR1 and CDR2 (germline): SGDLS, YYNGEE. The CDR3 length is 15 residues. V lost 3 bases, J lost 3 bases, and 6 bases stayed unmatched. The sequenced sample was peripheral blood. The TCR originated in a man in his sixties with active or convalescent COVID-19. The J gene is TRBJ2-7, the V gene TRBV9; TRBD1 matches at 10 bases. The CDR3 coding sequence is TGTGCCAGCAGCGCCTCCGGGACAGGGGACTACGAGCAGTACTTC. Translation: CASSASGTGDYEQYF.